One sample yielded the 27 T cell receptor beta chains listed below, sequenced in a study of T cells in localized non-small cell lung cancer. Some clones are missing from TCRdb's copy, which holds only in-frame ones; the method was immunoSEQ multiplex PCR. The data hold 20,000 to 25,000 clones, with approximately 86% observed a single time. Sample: peripheral blood, taken before any cancer treatment. Receptors were obtained from a male donor older than 55 with stage II squamous cell lung carcinoma.

The chain joins TRBV28 to TRBJ1-1, with TRBD1 identical over 8 bases. This CDR3 region has 13 residues. V gave up 3 bases and J gave up 4 bases; unmatched junction bases: 1. Germline CDR1 and CDR2: MDHEN and SYDVKM. This CDR3 reads CASSLDRVTEAFF. The DNA of the CDR3 is TGTGCCAGCAGTTTGGACAGGGTCACTGAAGCTTTCTTT.

This rearrangement joins TRBV18 to TRBJ2-5; no reliable D call. Germline lookup yields CDR1 KGHSH and CDR2 LQKENI. V shed 0 bases and J shed 4 bases, with 12 bases lying between them. This CDR3 has 15 amino acids. The CDR3 DNA sequence: TGTGCCAGCTCACCACCGGCCCGGGCACTAGAGACCCAGTACTTC. Translation: CASSPPARALETQYF.

The rearrangement joins TRBV6-1 to TRBJ2-1; D uncertain. Between the trimmed V and J ends, which lost 2 bases and 8 bases, there was a span of 10 bases. Per the germline V gene, CDR1 is MNHNS and CDR2 is SASEGT. The CDR3 runs to 13 residues. CDR3 protein: CASSESRGHEQFF. DNA of the CDR3: TGTGCCAGCAGTGAAAGTCGAGGACATGAGCAGTTCTTC.

V is TRBV6-5 and J is TRBJ1-1; TRBD1 matches at 8 bases. The CDR3 sequence is 16 residues long. CDR1 and CDR2 (germline): MNHEY, SVGAGI. The J segment lost 5 bases and the V segment lost 4 bases, leaving 12 bases of the junction unmatched. CDR3 loop: CASSSLQGAAMTEAFF. The CDR3 DNA sequence: TGTGCCAGCAGTTCCCTGCAGGGGGCGGCAATGACTGAAGCTTTCTTT.

The V call is TRBV5-4, the J call TRBJ2-7; TRBD1 is a possible D gene (6 bases). Germline CDR1 SGHNT, CDR2 YYREEE (reference sequence). The CDR3 is made up of 14 amino acids. V lost 4 bases to trimming and J lost 3 bases, with 14 bases between them. Written as DNA, the CDR3 is TGTGCCAGCAGCCCCGGGACACCCCACTACGAGCAGTACTTC. It yields the protein CASSPGTPHYEQYF.

This chain uses TRBV5-5 with TRBJ2-5; no clear D. Per germline, CDR1 SGHKS and CDR2 YYEKEE (reference sequence). V lost 3 bases, J lost 0 bases, and 3 bases lay in between. The CDR3 totals 12 residues. The CDR3 is CASSSYQETQYF. CDR3 nucleotides: TGTGCCAGCAGCTCGTACCAAGAGACCCAGTACTTC.

V gene TRBV10-3 combines with J gene TRBJ1-1; the match to TRBD1 covers 7 bases. Per germline, CDR1 ENHRY and CDR2 SYGVKD. The CDR3 consists of 13 residues. The trim removed 11 bases at V and 1 base at J, leaving 7 bases unmatched. CDR3 protein: CAVQGKKNTEAFF. The CDR3 bases are TGTGCCGTACAGGGGAAGAAGAACACTGAAGCTTTCTTT.

The rearrangement links TRBV4-3 to TRBJ1-2; 10 bases fit TRBD1. Trimming took 3 bases from V and 8 from J; bases not matched to a gene: 6. Germline-derived CDR1 and CDR2 are LGHNA and YSLEER. This CDR3 has 14 residues. Here the CDR3 reads CASSQETGGGGYTF. The DNA of the CDR3 is TGCGCCAGCAGCCAGGAGACAGGGGGCGGGGGCTACACCTTC.

The DNA for the CDR3 is TGTGCCAGCAGAAAACAGGGGATGAACACTGAAGCTTTCTTT. Encoded protein: CASRKQGMNTEAFF. This chain connects TRBV6-5 to TRBJ1-1; TRBD1 agrees at 7 bases. Trimming removed 6 bases from V and 0 bases from J; junction bases left unmatched: 4. CDR3 length equals 14 residues. From germline, CDR1 is MNHEY and CDR2 SVGAGI.

The chain carries TRBV4-3 and TRBJ2-1; no clear D gene. The CDR3 is 15 amino acids. The V gene lost 1 base and the J gene lost 2 bases, with 9 bases spanning the gap. Looked up from germline, CDR1 is LGHNA and CDR2 is YSLEER. The DNA for the CDR3 is TGCGCCAGCAGCCAAGGACGAGCAGCCTACAATGAGCAGTTCTTC. It is translated as CASSQGRAAYNEQFF.

The chain has TRBV5-4 and TRBJ2-5; a weak D match, TRBD2 (5 bases). Trimming removed 5 bases from V and 11 bases from J, with 19 bases in between. Germline CDR1 and CDR2: SGHNT and YYREEE (reference sequence). This CDR3 comprises 13 residues. The CDR3 nucleotides are TGTGCCAGCAGTTCGGGATCCTACATGGCGCAGTACTTC. This sequence encodes CASSSGSYMAQYF.

The genes are TRBV28 and TRBJ1-2, with 10 bases matching TRBD1. V trimming: 4 bases; J trimming: 2 bases; junction bases outside the gene matches: 7. Germline CDR1 and CDR2: MDHEN and SYDVKM. This CDR3 is built from 16 residues. This CDR3 is CASSSQGTGANYGYTF. The CDR3 bases are TGTGCCAGCAGTTCTCAAGGGACAGGGGCCAACTATGGCTACACCTTC.

V and J are TRBV2 and TRBJ2-5; unclear D gene. The CDR3 loop spans 15 amino acids. CDR1 is SNHLY and CDR2 is FYNNEI in the germline V gene. V dropped 3 bases and J dropped 1 base, with 12 bases sitting between them. CDR3 sequence reads: CASSEPGSSQETQYF. Here the CDR3 DNA reads TGTGCCAGCAGTGAGCCTGGGTCATCCCAAGAGACCCAGTACTTC.

The V gene is TRBV11-2, the J gene TRBJ2-1; D call uncertain. In germline, CDR1 is SGHAT, CDR2 FQNNGV. With 4 bases removed from V and 0 bases from J, the gap between germline ends came to 7 bases. The CDR3 covers 14 residues. The CDR3 loop reads CASSSSFSYNEQFF. DNA of the CDR3: TGTGCCAGCAGCTCCTCCTTCTCCTACAATGAGCAGTTCTTC. The whole variable domain, filled in from reference TRBV11-2 and TRBJ2-1, reads EAGVAQSPRYKIIEKRQSVAFWCNPISGHATLYWYQQILGQGPKLLIQFQNNGVVDDSQLPKDRFSAERLKGVDSTLKIQPAKLEDSAVYLCASSSSFSYNEQFFGPGTRLTVL.

This chain joins TRBV7-8 and TRBJ2-1; D not resolved. Germline-derived CDR1 and CDR2 are SGHVS and FQNEAQ. The CDR3 has 13 residues. V lost 6 bases, J lost 9 bases, and 15 bases lay in between. CDR3 residues: CASSAFTNGEQFF. CDR3 DNA sequence: TGTGCCAGCAGTGCCTTTACAAACGGTGAGCAGTTCTTC.

J is TRBJ2-2 and V is TRBV4-1; 7 bases agree with TRBD1. The CDR3 contains 16 residues. V lost 4 bases and J lost 0; bases outside the gene matches: 5. The germline V gene encodes CDR1 MGHRA and CDR2 YSYEKL. CDR3 nucleotide sequence: TGCGCCAGCAGCCGACAAGGGGGCGCGAACACCGGGGAGCTGTTTTTT. Its translation: CASSRQGGANTGELFF.

V and J are TRBV7-2 and TRBJ2-7; 7 bases line up with TRBD2. The CDR3 is 17 amino acids. Germline V gene data show CDR1 as SGHTA and CDR2 as FQGNSA. V gave up 3 bases and J gave up 3 bases; unmatched junction bases: 14. CDR3 in amino acids: CASSFLFRAGFRYEQYF. The CDR3 nucleotides read TGTGCCAGCAGCTTTTTATTCCGAGCGGGATTTCGCTACGAGCAGTACTTC.

This chain joins TRBV5-4 and TRBJ2-1, with 7 bases matching TRBD2. The germline V gene encodes CDR1 SGHNT and CDR2 YYREEE (reference sequence). This CDR3 spans 12 amino acids. The V segment lost 3 bases and the J segment 7 bases; nucleotides outside the gene matches: 1. DNA for the CDR3: TGTGCCAGCAGCTATAGCGGGAATGAGCAGTTCTTC. It codes for CASSYSGNEQFF. Drawing the rest from reference TRBV5-4 and TRBJ2-1, the complete variable domain is ETGVTQSPTHLIKTRGQQVTLRCSSQSGHNTVSWYQQALGQGPQFIFQYYREEENGRGNFPPRFSGLQFPNYSSELNVNALELDDSALYLCASSYSGNEQFFGPGTRLTVL.

V is TRBV7-2 and J is TRBJ1-2; TRBD1 aligns across 9 bases. Germline V gene data show CDR1 as SGHTA and CDR2 as FQGNSA. After removal of 5 bases from V and 2 bases from J, the junction contained 6 bases not matched to a gene. CDR3 length equals 15 residues. In DNA, the CDR3 is TGTGCCAGCAGCCCCCGAGGGACAGGGAACTATGGCTACACCTTC. Its protein product is CASSPRGTGNYGYTF. Complete variable domain (other parts from reference TRBV7-2 and TRBJ1-2): GAGVSQSPSNKVTEKGKDVELRCDPISGHTALYWYRQSLGQGLEFLIYFQGNSAPDKSGLPSDRFSAERTGGSVSTLTIQRTQQEDSAVYLCASSPRGTGNYGYTFGSGTRLTVV.

This clone was counted between two and nine times. This rearrangement joins TRBV27 to TRBJ1-2; TRBD1 might be the D (6 bases). The CDR3 runs 13 residues. Germline CDR1 reads MNHEY; CDR2 reads SMNVEV (reference sequence). The V gene lost 2 bases and the J gene lost 7 bases, with 11 bases spanning the gap. CDR3 bases: TGTGCCAGCAGTTTAACCCAGGGGTCTGGCTACACCTTC. Its translation: CASSLTQGSGYTF.

This clone was counted only a few times. This sequence joins TRBV7-3 and TRBJ2-2; D uncertain. V was clipped by 6 bases and J by 2 bases, with 16 bases between them. This CDR3 is built from 16 residues. The germline gives CDR1 SGHTA, CDR2 FQGTGA. This CDR3 reads CASSRRASANTGELFF. The CDR3 DNA is TGTGCCAGCAGTCGTAGAGCGTCAGCAAACACCGGGGAGCTGTTTTTT.

This clone was observed a handful of times. The chain combines TRBV5-6 with TRBJ1-4; no definite D call. The CDR3 consists of 14 residues. V dropped 4 bases and J dropped 5 bases, with 12 bases sitting between them. Germline loops: CDR1 SGHDT, CDR2 YYEEEE. The CDR3 coding sequence is TGTGCCAGCAGCCCCGGGAGAGGAAATGAAAAACTGTTTTTT. Translated, it gives CASSPGRGNEKLFF. The entire variable domain, with the rest obtained from reference TRBV5-6 and TRBJ1-4, is as follows: DAGVTQSPTHLIKTRGQQVTLRCSPKSGHDTVSWYQQALGQGPQFIFQYYEEEERQRGNFPDRFSGHQFPNYSSELNVNALLLGDSALYLCASSPGRGNEKLFFGSGTQLSVL.

The chain links TRBV5-8 to TRBJ2-5; D perhaps matches TRBD2 (6 bases). The CDR3 contains 14 residues. V was pared by 2 bases and J by 2 bases, with 10 bases between. In germline, CDR1 is SGHTS, CDR2 YDEGEE. The CDR3 sequence is CASSFSGAQETQYF. CDR3 DNA sequence: TGTGCCAGCAGCTTCTCGGGAGCACAAGAGACCCAGTACTTC. Filled out from reference TRBV5-8 and TRBJ2-5, the complete variable domain reads EAGVTQSPTHLIKTRGQQATLRCSPISGHTSVYWYQQALGLGLQFLLWYDEGEERNRGNFPPRFSGRQFPNYSSELNVNALELEDSALYLCASSFSGAQETQYFGPGTRLLVL.

The rearrangement links TRBV4-2 to TRBJ2-5; the D is unclear. V was trimmed by 1 base and J by 5 bases, leaving 11 bases between them. CDR1 is LGHNA and CDR2 is YNFKEQ in the germline V gene. The CDR3 runs to 14 residues. CDR3 residues: CASSQGGPKETQYF. The DNA for the CDR3 is TGTGCCAGCAGCCAAGGAGGACCGAAGGAGACCCAGTACTTC.

This clone showed up just once. The chain carries TRBV29-1 and TRBJ1-2; D unclear. Germline V gene data show CDR1 as SQVTM and CDR2 as ANQGSEA. The CDR3 totals 19 residues. The ends were cut back, 2 bases at V and 0 bases at J, with 25 bases in the middle. CDR3 loop: CSVELSRVGLGGSNYGYTF. The CDR3 region has the DNA TGCAGCGTTGAACTAAGCAGAGTGGGTCTCGGCGGATCTAACTATGGCTACACCTTC.

This clone has a single count. V gene TRBV9 combines with J gene TRBJ1-3, with a possible D match to TRBD1 (5 bases). V was shortened by 0 bases and J by 0 bases, with 13 bases between the two germline ends. CDR1 and CDR2 (germline): SGDLS, YYNGEE. The CDR3 is 17 residues long. DNA of the CDR3: TGTGCCAGCAGCGTAGGAGGGACGATGTTCTCTGGAAACACCATATATTTT. Residues: CASSVGGTMFSGNTIYF. Variable domain in full (rest from reference TRBV9 and TRBJ1-3): DSGVTQTPKHLITATGQRVTLRCSPRSGDLSVYWYQQSLDQGLQFLIQYYNGEERAKGNILERFSAQQFPDLHSELNLSSLELGDSALYFCASSVGGTMFSGNTIYFGEGSWLTVV.

The chain couples TRBV28 to TRBJ2-2; D is possibly TRBD2 (5 bases). This CDR3 has 13 residues. Germline loops: CDR1 MDHEN, CDR2 SYDVKM. Trimming removed 8 bases at V and 6 bases at J, with 13 bases between. CDR3 in DNA: TGTGCCAGCCTTTTTCTACTAGCCGGGGAGCTGTTTTTT. This codes for CASLFLLAGELFF.